The T cell receptor (beta chain) under discussion was sequenced for a study of blood T cell repertoires in COVID-19. Across the study: Samples came from the United States, Italy and Spain, spanning acute and convalescent COVID-19. PBMCs, B-cell-depleted T cells, or T cells provided the cDNA or gDNA that made up the material.

Only a few counts were recorded for this clone. There are 15 residues in the CDR3. V lost 2 bases and J lost 6, with 17 bases in between. Per germline, CDR1 SGHNT and CDR2 YYREEE (reference sequence). Original data processing: How many nucleated cells were present was estimated from reference gene primer amplification. TCRdb's table, derived via immunoSEQ multiplex PCR, lists solely in-frame clones and lacks some. V and J calls and clone size follow that table, whereas D and trimming were derived from the DNA. This sample has approximately 62,000 clones; 76% occur once, and the top ten carry over 6%. Input material: peripheral blood. This TCR was recovered from a woman in her forties or fifties with active or convalescent COVID-19. This sequence joins TRBV5-4 and TRBJ1-2; D possibly corresponds to TRBD1 (6 bases). The CDR3 sequence is CASSFSGQTKNGYTF. DNA of the CDR3: TGTGCCAGCAGCTTCTCCGGACAGACGAAAAATGGCTACACCTTC.